This T cell receptor (beta chain) comes out of a study of T cells in Graves' hyperthyroidism and ophthalmopathy. V lost 5 bases and J lost 5, with 7 bases in between. CDR1 DFQATT and CDR2 SNEGSKA come from the germline V gene (reference sequence). The CDR3 is 10 residues long. In its sample, this clonotype was seen many times. RNA transcripts provided the source from which TCR beta CDR3 regions were amplified. A set of HTBI primers served as the primers for a first-round RT-PCR of the TCR CDR3. MiXCR, applied by TCRdb to the multiplex PCR reads, yields one record per CDR3 protein. The sample comprises fewer than 350,000 distinct CDR3 sequences, about a sixth of which are singletons, and 15% to 18% rests with the top ten.

Sequencing was performed on blood. The origin of this receptor is a woman in her 40s with Graves' ophthalmopathy. The chain joins TRBV20-1 to TRBJ2-7; a possible D gene is TRBD1 (5 bases). The CDR3: CSAGRDEQYF. CDR3 coding DNA: TGCAGTGCTGGCAGGGACGAGCAGTACTTC.